This T cell receptor beta chain was documented in a study of early T cells in non-severe SARS-CoV-2 infection. TCRdb redid the calling of the 5' RACE reads with MiXCR, one entry per CDR3 protein. The repertoire includes tens of thousands of distinct CDR3 sequences, about 13% of them detected once, and about 8% sits in the top ten. This CDR3 contains 14 residues. Germline V CDR1 and CDR2: MNHNS, SASEGT. The ends were cut back, 9 bases at V and 3 bases at J, with 15 bases in the middle. The TCR was taken from an adult who was a healthcare worker with PCR-confirmed SARS-CoV-2 infection or an uninfected control (not recorded which). The chain carries TRBV6-1 and TRBJ1-5; D may be TRBD1 (5 bases). Sequencing was carried out using whole blood. CDR3 DNA: TGTGCCAGTATCCGGGCGGGACCCAATCAGCCCCAGCATTTT. It is translated as CASIRAGPNQPQHF.